A selection of T cell receptor beta chains follows, all from one sample in a study of neoadjuvant anti-PD-1 for oral cavity cancer. Sequencing used immunoSEQ multiplex PCR; TCRdb keeps in-frame clones, though not all of them. The table has fewer than 90,000 clones, approximately 81% seen once. The source material was PBMCs, sampled after nivolumab (anti-PD-1) treatment. The source is a person between 40 and 85 years old with oral cavity squamous cell carcinoma. CDR3s include the opening cysteine and the closing phenylalanine or tryptophan. The D gene is left open where the match is weak. Size is omitted from some rows. Given values are once, few, many or a class for expanded clones.

>TRBV2|15|TRBJ2-1|-|-
CASRAPGLTREEQFF
TGTGCCAGCAGGGCCCCGGGACTCACCAGAGAGGAGCAGTTCTTC
>TRBV25-1|17|TRBJ2-3|-|-
CASRGVVGGLGADTQYF
TGTGCCAGCAGAGGAGTGGTGGGGGGGCTTGGGGCAGATACGCAGTATTTT
>TRBV6-6|14|TRBJ1-2|TRBD1|-
CASSYSRTGYGYTF
TGTGCCAGCAGTTACTCCCGGACAGGCTATGGCTACACCTTC
>TRBV4-1|15|TRBJ1-1|TRBD1|-
CASSTTGTANTEAFF
TGCGCCAGCAGTACCACCGGGACAGCGAACACTGAAGCTTTCTTT
>TRBV30|11|TRBJ1-1|-|-
CAQSRSTEAFF
TGTGCCCAAAGTAGGAGCACTGAAGCTTTCTTT
>TRBV2|14|TRBJ1-5|-|-
CASSEAFDRASQHF
TGTGCCAGCAGTGAAGCCTTCGACCGAGCGTCCCAGCATTTT
>TRBV7-2|14|TRBJ2-3|-|-
CASSLSLGTDTQYF
TGTGCCAGCAGCTTATCTTTGGGGACAGATACGCAGTATTTT
>TRBV19|14|TRBJ1-1|-|-
CASSKAGVNTEAFF
TGTGCCAGTAGTAAAGCAGGGGTGAACACTGAAGCTTTCTTT
>TRBV6-5|15|TRBJ2-3|-|-
CASSLGGRIPETQYF
TGTGCCAGCAGTTTAGGGGGTAGAATTCCTGAGACGCAGTATTTT
>TRBV27|16|TRBJ2-1|-|-
CASRSEGGVNYNEQFF
TGTGCCAGCAGGTCCGAAGGCGGGGTCAACTACAATGAGCAGTTCTTC
>TRBV4-1|16|TRBJ2-3|-|-
CASSQVYGPSTDTQYF
TGCGCCAGCAGCCAAGTCTACGGGCCCTCCACAGATACGCAGTATTTT
>TRBV6-1|14|TRBJ2-7|-|-
CASSDRQANAEQYF
TGTGCCAGCAGTGACCGGCAGGCGAACGCCGAGCAGTACTTC
>TRBV27|13|TRBJ1-1|-|few
CASSPALGSEAFF
TGTGCCAGCAGTCCCGCGTTGGGGTCGGAAGCTTTCTTT
>TRBV7-8|16|TRBJ2-5|-|-
CASSSSRLRRQETQYF
TGTGCCAGCAGCTCAAGTCGTTTAAGGCGACAAGAGACCCAGTACTTC
>TRBV5-4|13|TRBJ2-5|-|-
CASSLGGERTQYF
TGTGCCAGCAGCTTGGGTGGGGAGCGGACCCAGTACTTC
>TRBV27|17|TRBJ2-1|TRBD2|-
CASSDRTSGSSYNEQFF
TGTGCCAGCAGTGACCGGACTAGCGGGAGCTCCTACAATGAGCAGTTCTTC